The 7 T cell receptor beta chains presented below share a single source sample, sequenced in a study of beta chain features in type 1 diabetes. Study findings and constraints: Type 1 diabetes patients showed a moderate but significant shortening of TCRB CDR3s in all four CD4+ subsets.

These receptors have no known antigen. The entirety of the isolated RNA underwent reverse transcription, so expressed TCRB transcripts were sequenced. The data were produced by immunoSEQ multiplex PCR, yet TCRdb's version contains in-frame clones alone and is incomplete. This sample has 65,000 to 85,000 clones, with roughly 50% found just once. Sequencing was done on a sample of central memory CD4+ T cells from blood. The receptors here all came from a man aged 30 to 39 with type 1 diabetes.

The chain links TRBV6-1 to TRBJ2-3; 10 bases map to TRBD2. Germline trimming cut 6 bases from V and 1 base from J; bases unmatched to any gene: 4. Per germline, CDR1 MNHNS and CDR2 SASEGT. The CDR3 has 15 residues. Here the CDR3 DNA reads TGTGCCAGCAGCCTCGGACTAGCGGGCACAGATACGCAGTATTTT. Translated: CASSLGLAGTDTQYF.

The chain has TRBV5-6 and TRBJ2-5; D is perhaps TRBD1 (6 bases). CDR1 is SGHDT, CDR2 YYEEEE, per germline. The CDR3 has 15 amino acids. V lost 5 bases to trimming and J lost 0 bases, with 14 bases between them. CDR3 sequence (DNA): TGTGCCAGCAGGCGGACAGACGTATACCAAGAGACCCAGTACTTC. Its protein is CASRRTDVYQETQYF. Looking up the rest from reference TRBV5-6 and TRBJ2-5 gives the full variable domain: DAGVTQSPTHLIKTRGQQVTLRCSPKSGHDTVSWYQQALGQGPQFIFQYYEEEERQRGNFPDRFSGHQFPNYSSELNVNALLLGDSALYLCASRRTDVYQETQYFGPGTRLLVL.

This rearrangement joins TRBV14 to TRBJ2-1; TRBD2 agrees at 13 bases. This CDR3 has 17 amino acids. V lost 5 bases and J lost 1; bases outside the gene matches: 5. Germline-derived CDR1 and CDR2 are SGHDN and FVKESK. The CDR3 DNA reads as TGTGCCAGCAGCGAGACTAGCGGGAGGTCTTCCTACAATGAGCAGTTCTTC. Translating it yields CASSETSGRSSYNEQFF.

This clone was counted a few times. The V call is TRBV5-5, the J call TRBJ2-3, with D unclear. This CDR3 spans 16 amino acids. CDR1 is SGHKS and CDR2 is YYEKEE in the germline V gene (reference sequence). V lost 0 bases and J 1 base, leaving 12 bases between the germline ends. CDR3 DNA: TGTGCCAGCAGCTTGGGACATCGTCCAGGCACAGATACGCAGTATTTT. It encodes CASSLGHRPGTDTQYF.

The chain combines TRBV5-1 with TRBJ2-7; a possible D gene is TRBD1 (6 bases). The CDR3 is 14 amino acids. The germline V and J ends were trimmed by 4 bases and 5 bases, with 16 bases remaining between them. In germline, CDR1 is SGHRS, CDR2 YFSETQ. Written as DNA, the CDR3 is TGCGCCAGCAGCCTACAGGGCAGGTATGACGAGCAGTACTTC. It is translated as CASSLQGRYDEQYF.

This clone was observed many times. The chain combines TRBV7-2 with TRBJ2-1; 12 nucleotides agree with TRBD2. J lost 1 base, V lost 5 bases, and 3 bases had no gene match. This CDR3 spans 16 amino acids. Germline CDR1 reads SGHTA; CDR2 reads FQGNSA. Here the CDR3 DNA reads TGTGCCAGCAGCCGGACTAGCGGGACTTCCTACAATGAGCAGTTCTTC. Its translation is CASSRTSGTSYNEQFF.

This chain's CDR3 is CASRITGDGYTF. CDR3 DNA: TGTGCCAGCAGGATCACAGGGGATGGCTACACCTTC. The V gene is TRBV2, the J gene TRBJ1-2; the match to TRBD1 covers 7 bases. Germline V gene data show CDR1 as SNHLY and CDR2 as FYNNEI. The ends lost 6 bases at V and 6 bases at J; junction bases unmatched: 4. This CDR3 contains 12 residues.